These T cell receptor beta chains were read from a single sample in a study of cytomegalovirus exposure and HLA in healthy donors. Only in-frame clones appear in the TCRdb table, and some are missing; sequencing was by immunoSEQ multiplex PCR. There are about 150,000 clones in the sample; 82% occur only once, and about 7.1% lies in the top ten. The material sequenced was PBMCs. All receptors come from a woman aged 45-60 years in good health and CMV-seropositive. CDR3s include the opening cysteine and the closing phenylalanine or tryptophan. A D gene is named only where the DNA matches it firmly. The size field is filled for only some rows; it gives once, few, many or a size class.

v_gene: TRBV7-2
j_gene: TRBJ2-2
d_gene: NA
abundance: NA
CDR3aa: CASSLRQINTGELFF
CDR3nt: TGTGCCAGCAGCTTAAGACAAATTAACACCGGGGAGCTGTTTTTT

v_gene: TRBV6-5
j_gene: TRBJ1-6
d_gene: NA
abundance: NA
CDR3aa: CASSGGLGLNSPLHF
CDR3nt: TGTGCCAGCAGTGGAGGATTAGGGTTAAATTCACCCCTCCACTTT

v_gene: TRBV7-9
j_gene: TRBJ1-2
d_gene: TRBD1
abundance: NA
CDR3aa: CASSLGQPAWITF
CDR3nt: TGTGCCAGCAGCCTGGGACAGCCGGCATGGATCACCTTC

v_gene: TRBV7-9
j_gene: TRBJ2-3
d_gene: NA
abundance: NA
CDR3aa: CASSLPGVSDTQYF
CDR3nt: TGTGCCAGCAGCCTTCCGGGGGTGTCAGATACGCAGTATTTT

v_gene: TRBV18
j_gene: TRBJ2-1
d_gene: NA
abundance: few
CDR3aa: CASSANVGGVSYNEQFF
CDR3nt: TGTGCCAGCTCAGCTAATGTGGGGGGAGTCTCCTACAATGAGCAGTTCTTC

v_gene: TRBV7-8
j_gene: TRBJ2-2
d_gene: TRBD1
abundance: NA
CDR3aa: CASSLQGVINTGELFF
CDR3nt: TGTGCCAGCAGCCTACAGGGGGTTATAAACACCGGGGAGCTGTTTTTT

v_gene: TRBV6-5
j_gene: TRBJ1-1
d_gene: NA
abundance: once
CDR3aa: CASSYAGRVNTEAFF
CDR3nt: TGTGCCAGCAGTTACGCGGGACGGGTGAACACTGAAGCTTTCTTT

v_gene: TRBV5-1
j_gene: TRBJ2-2
d_gene: NA
abundance: NA
CDR3aa: CASSSKSGTRYTGELFF
CDR3nt: TGCGCCAGCAGCTCGAAATCCGGGACACGGTACACCGGGGAGCTGTTTTTT

v_gene: TRBV7-8
j_gene: TRBJ1-2
d_gene: TRBD1
abundance: few
CDR3aa: CASSRQGAASNYGYTF
CDR3nt: TGTGCCAGCAGCCGACAGGGGGCCGCTTCTAACTATGGCTACACCTTC

v_gene: TRBV7-2
j_gene: TRBJ2-1
d_gene: NA
abundance: once
CDR3aa: CASSPPSYNEQFF
CDR3nt: TGTGCCAGCAGCCCTCCTAGCTACAATGAGCAGTTCTTC

v_gene: TRBV7-6
j_gene: TRBJ1-5
d_gene: NA
abundance: NA
CDR3aa: CASSLPGQPQHF
CDR3nt: TGTGCCAGCAGCTTACCCGGTCAGCCCCAGCATTTT

v_gene: TRBV2
j_gene: TRBJ1-1
d_gene: TRBD1
abundance: NA
CDR3aa: CASSEVQGARPPRNTEAFF
CDR3nt: TGTGCCAGCAGTGAAGTTCAGGGGGCGAGGCCCCCTAGGAACACTGAAGCTTTCTTT

v_gene: TRBV6-1
j_gene: TRBJ1-5
d_gene: TRBD1
abundance: NA
CDR3aa: CASSSTGGDQPQHF
CDR3nt: TGTGCCAGCAGTTCGACAGGGGGCGATCAGCCCCAGCATTTT

v_gene: TRBV2
j_gene: TRBJ2-2
d_gene: TRBD2
abundance: NA
CDR3aa: CASKSSGNTGELFF
CDR3nt: TGTGCCAGCAAGTCTAGCGGAAACACCGGGGAGCTGTTTTTT

v_gene: TRBV6-1
j_gene: TRBJ2-7
d_gene: NA
abundance: few
CDR3aa: CASSGRGPSYEQYF
CDR3nt: TGTGCCAGCAGTGGCAGGGGCCCCTCCTACGAGCAGTACTTC

v_gene: TRBV10-3
j_gene: TRBJ2-2
d_gene: NA
abundance: NA
CDR3aa: CAAGAGTNTGELFF
CDR3nt: TGTGCCGCCGGCGCGGGTACGAACACCGGGGAGCTGTTTTTT

v_gene: TRBV7-2
j_gene: TRBJ2-2
d_gene: NA
abundance: NA
CDR3aa: CASSSGTSNTGELFF
CDR3nt: TGTGCCAGCAGCTCCGGGACTTCGAACACCGGGGAGCTGTTTTTT

v_gene: TRBV15
j_gene: TRBJ2-3
d_gene: NA
abundance: NA
CDR3aa: CATSRDHPVAGTDTQYF
CDR3nt: TGTGCCACCAGCAGAGATCATCCGGTCGCAGGGACAGATACGCAGTATTTT

v_gene: TRBV15
j_gene: TRBJ2-7
d_gene: NA
abundance: NA
CDR3aa: CATSRFGVDEQYF
CDR3nt: TGTGCCACCAGCAGATTCGGGGTGGACGAGCAGTACTTC

v_gene: TRBV7-9
j_gene: TRBJ2-7
d_gene: NA
abundance: NA
CDR3aa: CASSLGSTYEQYF
CDR3nt: TGTGCCAGCAGCCTCGGGTCAACGTACGAGCAGTACTTC

v_gene: TRBV9
j_gene: TRBJ2-2
d_gene: NA
abundance: NA
CDR3aa: CASSVGAANTGELFF
CDR3nt: TGTGCCAGCAGCGTAGGAGCCGCGAACACCGGGGAGCTGTTTTTT

v_gene: TRBV6-5
j_gene: TRBJ2-2
d_gene: NA
abundance: NA
CDR3aa: CASSYSGRSGELFF
CDR3nt: TGTGCCAGCAGTTACTCGGGGAGGTCCGGGGAGCTGTTTTTT

v_gene: TRBV2
j_gene: TRBJ2-2
d_gene: TRBD2
abundance: NA
CDR3aa: CASSPLAGAGELFF
CDR3nt: TGTGCCAGCAGTCCACTAGCGGGGGCCGGGGAGCTGTTTTTT

v_gene: TRBV7-2
j_gene: TRBJ1-1
d_gene: NA
abundance: NA
CDR3aa: CASSLDKNTEAFF
CDR3nt: TGTGCCAGCAGCCTCGACAAGAACACTGAAGCTTTCTTT

v_gene: TRBV29-1
j_gene: TRBJ2-7
d_gene: NA
abundance: NA
CDR3aa: CSVAGENYEQYF
CDR3nt: TGCAGCGTTGCAGGGGAAAACTACGAGCAGTACTTC

v_gene: TRBV4-3
j_gene: TRBJ2-7
d_gene: NA
abundance: few
CDR3aa: CASSQYHGVSYEQYF
CDR3nt: TGCGCCAGCAGCCAATATCACGGAGTCTCCTACGAGCAGTACTTC

v_gene: TRBV19
j_gene: TRBJ2-1
d_gene: NA
abundance: NA
CDR3aa: CASTNMGGLSYNEQFF
CDR3nt: TGTGCCAGCACTAATATGGGGGGTCTTTCCTACAATGAGCAGTTCTTC

v_gene: TRBV6-1
j_gene: TRBJ1-6
d_gene: TRBD1
abundance: once
CDR3aa: CASSQGQTYNSPLHF
CDR3nt: TGTGCCAGCAGTCAGGGACAGACCTATAATTCACCCCTCCACTTT

v_gene: TRBV5-6
j_gene: TRBJ2-1
d_gene: NA
abundance: once
CDR3aa: CASSSGNSYNEQFF
CDR3nt: TGTGCCAGCAGCTCCGGGAACTCCTACAATGAGCAGTTCTTC

v_gene: TRBV6-5
j_gene: TRBJ1-2
d_gene: NA
abundance: once
CDR3aa: CASSYAGKGYGYTF
CDR3nt: TGTGCCAGCAGTTACGCCGGGAAGGGCTATGGCTACACCTTC

v_gene: TRBV19
j_gene: TRBJ1-5
d_gene: NA
abundance: NA
CDR3aa: CASSISPDQPQHF
CDR3nt: TGTGCCAGTAGTATCTCTCCAGATCAGCCCCAGCATTTT

v_gene: TRBV9
j_gene: TRBJ2-1
d_gene: TRBD2
abundance: once
CDR3aa: CASSGRGTNEQFF
CDR3nt: TGTGCCAGCAGTGGGCGGGGGACCAATGAGCAGTTCTTC

v_gene: TRBV2
j_gene: TRBJ1-2
d_gene: NA
abundance: NA
CDR3aa: CASSESYGYTF
CDR3nt: TGTGCCAGCAGTGAGAGTTATGGCTACACCTTC

v_gene: TRBV27
j_gene: TRBJ2-2
d_gene: TRBD1
abundance: NA
CDR3aa: CASRRGTGGTNTGELFF
CDR3nt: TGTGCCAGCAGGAGGGGGACAGGGGGGACGAACACCGGGGAGCTGTTTTTT

v_gene: TRBV9
j_gene: TRBJ2-7
d_gene: TRBD1
abundance: NA
CDR3aa: CASSRTGTGVFFAEQYF
CDR3nt: TGTGCCAGCAGCAGAACCGGGACAGGGGTTTTTTTTGCGGAGCAGTACTTC

v_gene: TRBV2
j_gene: TRBJ1-5
d_gene: NA
abundance: NA
CDR3aa: CASSEHGGGQPQHF
CDR3nt: TGTGCCAGCAGTGAACACGGAGGTGGTCAGCCCCAGCATTTT

v_gene: TRBV5-4
j_gene: TRBJ1-6
d_gene: TRBD1
abundance: NA
CDR3aa: CASRRQGDNSPLHF
CDR3nt: TGTGCCAGCAGAAGACAGGGAGATAATTCACCCCTCCACTTT

v_gene: TRBV7-9
j_gene: TRBJ1-6
d_gene: TRBD1
abundance: NA
CDR3aa: CASSLRGQGVNSPLHF
CDR3nt: TGTGCCAGCAGCTTAAGAGGACAGGGTGTAAATTCACCCCTCCACTTT

v_gene: TRBV4-2
j_gene: TRBJ2-3
d_gene: TRBD2
abundance: NA
CDR3aa: CASSPLRFKIPGLAGGSRADTQYF
CDR3nt: TGTGCCAGCAGCCCTCTCCGTTTTAAGATCCCGGGACTAGCGGGGGGATCTAGGGCAGATACGCAGTATTTT

v_gene: TRBV7-9
j_gene: TRBJ1-3
d_gene: NA
abundance: NA
CDR3aa: CASSLQGRTGNTIYF
CDR3nt: TGTGCCAGCAGCTTACAGGGAAGAACTGGAAACACCATATATTTT

v_gene: TRBV2
j_gene: TRBJ1-1
d_gene: TRBD1
abundance: NA
CDR3aa: CASSGEGQVFMNTEAFF
CDR3nt: TGTGCCAGCAGTGGAGAAGGACAGGTCTTCATGAACACTGAAGCTTTCTTT

v_gene: TRBV9
j_gene: TRBJ2-2
d_gene: NA
abundance: NA
CDR3aa: CASSVLGTTGELFF
CDR3nt: TGTGCCAGCAGCGTATTGGGGACTACCGGGGAGCTGTTTTTT

v_gene: TRBV6-1
j_gene: TRBJ1-5
d_gene: NA
abundance: NA
CDR3aa: CASSESTGYSNQPQHF
CDR3nt: TGTGCCAGCAGTGAATCCACAGGATATAGCAATCAGCCCCAGCATTTT

v_gene: TRBV7-9
j_gene: TRBJ1-1
d_gene: NA
abundance: NA
CDR3aa: CASSIITGLTFF
CDR3nt: TGTGCCAGCAGCATTATTACAGGGTTAACTTTCTTT

v_gene: TRBV9
j_gene: TRBJ2-1
d_gene: NA
abundance: NA
CDR3aa: CASSVGGISYNEQFF
CDR3nt: TGTGCCAGCAGCGTAGGAGGGATTTCCTACAATGAGCAGTTCTTC

v_gene: TRBV28
j_gene: TRBJ1-2
d_gene: TRBD1
abundance: NA
CDR3aa: CASSTGTAYGYTF
CDR3nt: TGTGCCAGCAGTACCGGGACAGCATATGGCTACACCTTC

v_gene: TRBV7-8
j_gene: TRBJ1-1
d_gene: NA
abundance: NA
CDR3aa: CASSFYGDTEAFF
CDR3nt: TGTGCCAGCAGCTTTTATGGAGACACTGAAGCTTTCTTT

v_gene: TRBV6-6
j_gene: TRBJ2-4
d_gene: TRBD2
abundance: once
CDR3aa: CASKGLAGGKNIQYF
CDR3nt: TGTGCCAGCAAGGGACTAGCGGGGGGCAAAAACATTCAGTACTTC